One TCR beta chain is described in this entry. Its antigen is still unknown. The unexposed donors gave CD4+ T cells in about 2010-2019, prior to COVID-19. Isolation of CD4+ T cells took place after around eleven days in culture. As cell numbers allowed, unexposed-donor CD4+ T cells faced SARS-CoV-2 S/N and four cold-coronavirus spikes. Half the medium was replaced with IL-2 medium on days 3 and 7. This specimen belongs to a study of CD4 T cells in relation to SARS-CoV-2 and coronaviruses. Across the whole study: PBMCs were cultured with antigen for roughly nine days before TCR beta sequencing. Shared crossreactive spike epitopes were mapped to their HLA restriction.

This CDR3 contains 13 residues. Germline CDR1 and CDR2: SEHNR and FQNEAQ (reference sequence). The V end lost 8 bases, the J end lost 4 bases, and 14 bases lay between the germline ends. Produced via immunoSEQ multiplex PCR; TCRdb's table is partial and in-frame only. The sample contains 20,000 to 25,000 clones, under 80% of which appear only once. The sample taken for sequencing was CD4+ T cells from PBMCs, cultured in vitro. The chain combines TRBV7-9 with TRBJ1-1, with D possibly being TRBD1 (5 bases). The TCR comes from a human donor in good health. The CDR3 spells CASCKGTSTEAFF. Here the CDR3 DNA reads TGTGCCAGCTGTAAGGGGACTTCCACTGAAGCTTTCTTT.